Listed below are T cell receptor beta chains from one sample, sequenced in a study of beta chain features in type 1 diabetes. Data came from immunoSEQ multiplex PCR; TCRdb stores just in-frame clones and leaves some out. The repertoire holds about 290,000 clones, with about 7.8% as singletons. The sample was central memory CD4+ T cells from blood. Receptor source: a woman aged 18 to 35 in good health. Both conserved end residues are part of each CDR3. The D gene is left open where the match is weak. Clone size is stated in some rows and not others, as once, few, many or a class when expanded.

clone size	V gene	J gene	D gene	CDR3 DNA	CDR3 protein
-	TRBV4-3	TRBJ2-1	-	TGCGCCAGCAGCGAGAGAGTGGCGGACAATGAGCAGTTCTTC	CASSERVADNEQFF
-	TRBV6-6	TRBJ1-2	TRBD1	TGTGCCAGCAGTTACGGGACAGGGCATGGCTACACCTTC	CASSYGTGHGYTF
-	TRBV7-9	TRBJ1-2	TRBD1	TGTGCCAGCAGCTTAGCCGGGACAGAAAACTATGGCTACACCTTC	CASSLAGTENYGYTF
-	TRBV7-6	TRBJ1-1	-	TGTGCCAGCAGGAACGGGCAGTTGAACACTGAAGCTTTCTTT	CASRNGQLNTEAFF
-	TRBV7-9	TRBJ1-4	-	TGTGCCAGCAGCCTCGTGGATGAAAAACTGTTTTTT	CASSLVDEKLFF
-	TRBV6-5	TRBJ2-1	-	TGTGCCAGCAGTGACGCTGGGGGAAACAATGAGCAGTTCTTC	CASSDAGGNNEQFF
few	TRBV2	TRBJ2-1	TRBD1	TGTGCCAGTGCGGACAGGGGGAGTCCCTACAATGAGCAGTTCTTC	CASADRGSPYNEQFF
few	TRBV7-9	TRBJ2-6	-	TGTGCCAGCGGCCGGGGGACTGGGGCCAACGTCCTGACTTTC	CASGRGTGANVLTF
few	TRBV16	TRBJ1-3	-	TGTGCCAGCAGCCAACAACAGGGAGGGGCAAACACCATATATTTT	CASSQQQGGANTIYF
few	TRBV6-6	TRBJ2-5	-	TGTGCCAGCAGTTACCCAGGGGAACGGACGGAGACCCAGTACTTC	CASSYPGERTETQYF
-	TRBV6-6	TRBJ1-2	TRBD1	TGTGCCGGACAACAGGGGACTAACTATGGCTACACCTTC	CAGQQGTNYGYTF
few	TRBV4-2	TRBJ2-2	TRBD1	TGTGCCAGCAGTGTTCGCGGCCGGACAGGGGACACCGGGGAGCTGTTTTTT	CASSVRGRTGDTGELFF
few	TRBV21-1	TRBJ2-7	-	TGTGCCAGCAGAAAGGGACAGCTACCTTACGAGCAGTACTTC	CASRKGQLPYEQYF
-	TRBV7-2	TRBJ2-1	-	TGTGCCAGCTCCCCGGCCCTAGCCTACAATGAGCAGTTCTTC	CASSPALAYNEQFF
-	TRBV5-1	TRBJ2-1	TRBD2	TGCGCCAGCAGCTTCGGACTAGTGGTGGCTGGAGGCAATGAGCAGTTCTTC	CASSFGLVVAGGNEQFF
few	TRBV28	TRBJ1-1	-	TGTGCCAGCTTTGGTAGGACTGAAGCTTTCTTT	CASFGRTEAFF
-	TRBV6-5	TRBJ2-2	TRBD1	TGTGCCAGCCGGACAGGGCCCGGGGAGCTGTTTTTT	CASRTGPGELFF
few	TRBV5-4	TRBJ1-6	-	TGTGCCAGCAGCTTGGACAGGGTTTTAAATTCACCCCTCCACTTT	CASSLDRVLNSPLHF
-	TRBV19	TRBJ2-5	TRBD2	TGTGCCAGTAGTATTGGCGGTAGCGGGTTACAAGAGACCCAGTACTTC	CASSIGGSGLQETQYF
-	TRBV10-3	TRBJ2-5	-	TGTGCCATCAGTGAGTCGACCGGACAAGAGACCCAGTACTTC	CAISESTGQETQYF
many	TRBV7-2	TRBJ2-7	-	TGTGCCAGCAGCTTAGGACCGTCCTACGAGCAGTACTTC	CASSLGPSYEQYF
-	TRBV7-9	TRBJ2-3	-	TGTGCCAGCAGCTTAGACCCATTAACAGATACGCAGTATTTT	CASSLDPLTDTQYF
few	TRBV6-1	TRBJ1-2	TRBD1	TGTGCCAGCAGTGAACAGGGGGTAGAGGGCTACACCTTC	CASSEQGVEGYTF
many	TRBV7-2	TRBJ1-2	-	TGTGCCAGCAGCTTAGTCTCAGCGAACTATGGCTACACCTTC	CASSLVSANYGYTF
few	TRBV2	TRBJ1-6	TRBD1	TGTGCCAGCACCGGGACAGCACATTCACCCCTCCACTTT	CASTGTAHSPLHF